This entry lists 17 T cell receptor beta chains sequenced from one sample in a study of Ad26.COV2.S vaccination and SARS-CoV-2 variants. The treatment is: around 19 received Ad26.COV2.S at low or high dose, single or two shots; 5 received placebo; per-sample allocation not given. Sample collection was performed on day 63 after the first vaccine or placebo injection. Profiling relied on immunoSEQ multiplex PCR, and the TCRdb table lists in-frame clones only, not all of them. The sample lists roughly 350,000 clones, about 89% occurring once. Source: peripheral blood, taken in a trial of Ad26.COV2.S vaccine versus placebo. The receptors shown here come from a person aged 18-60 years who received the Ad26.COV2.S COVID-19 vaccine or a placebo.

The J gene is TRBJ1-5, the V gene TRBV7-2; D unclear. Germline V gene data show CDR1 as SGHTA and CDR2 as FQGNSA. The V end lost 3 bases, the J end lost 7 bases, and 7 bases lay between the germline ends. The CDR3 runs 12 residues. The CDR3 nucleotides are TGTGCCAGCAGCTTTAGTAACCAGCCCCAGCATTTT. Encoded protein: CASSFSNQPQHF.

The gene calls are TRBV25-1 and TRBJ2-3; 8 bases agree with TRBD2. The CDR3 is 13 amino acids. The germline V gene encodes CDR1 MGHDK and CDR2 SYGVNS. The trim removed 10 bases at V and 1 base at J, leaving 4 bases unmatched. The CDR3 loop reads CATSSGRTDTQYF. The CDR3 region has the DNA TGTGCCACCTCTAGCGGGCGCACAGATACGCAGTATTTT.

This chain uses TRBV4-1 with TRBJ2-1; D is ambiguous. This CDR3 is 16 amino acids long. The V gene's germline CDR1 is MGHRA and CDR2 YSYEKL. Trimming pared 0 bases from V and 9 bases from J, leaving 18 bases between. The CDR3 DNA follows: TGCGCCAGCAGCCAAGAGGGTGGCGTGGGGTCAGGTGAGCAGTTCTTC. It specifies CASSQEGGVGSGEQFF.

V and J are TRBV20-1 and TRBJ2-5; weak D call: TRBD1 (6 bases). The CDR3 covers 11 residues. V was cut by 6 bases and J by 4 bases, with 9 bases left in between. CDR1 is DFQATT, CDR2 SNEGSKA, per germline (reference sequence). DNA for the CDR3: TGCAGTGCCCCAGGGGTAGAGACCCAGTACTTC. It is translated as CSAPGVETQYF.

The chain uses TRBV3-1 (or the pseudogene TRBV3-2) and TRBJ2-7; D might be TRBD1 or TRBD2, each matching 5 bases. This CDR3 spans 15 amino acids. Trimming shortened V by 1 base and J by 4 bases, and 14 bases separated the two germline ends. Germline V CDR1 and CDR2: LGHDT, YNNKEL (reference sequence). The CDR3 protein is CASSQARGRRYEQYF. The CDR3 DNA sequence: TGTGCCAGCAGCCAAGCTAGGGGCAGGAGGTACGAGCAGTACTTC.

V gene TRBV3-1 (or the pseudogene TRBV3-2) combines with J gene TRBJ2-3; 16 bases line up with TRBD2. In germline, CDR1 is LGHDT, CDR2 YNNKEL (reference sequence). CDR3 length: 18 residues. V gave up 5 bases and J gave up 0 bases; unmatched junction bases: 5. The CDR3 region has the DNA TGTGCCAGCAGCTTGGGACTAGCGGGAGGGACTAGCACAGATACGCAGTATTTT. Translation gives CASSLGLAGGTSTDTQYF.

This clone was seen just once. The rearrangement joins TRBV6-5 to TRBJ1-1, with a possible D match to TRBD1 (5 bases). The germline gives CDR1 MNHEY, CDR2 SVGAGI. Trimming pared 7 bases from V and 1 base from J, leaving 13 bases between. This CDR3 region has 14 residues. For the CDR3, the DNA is TGTGCCAGCAAACTAGGACACTCGAACACTGAAGCTTTCTTT. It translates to CASKLGHSNTEAFF.

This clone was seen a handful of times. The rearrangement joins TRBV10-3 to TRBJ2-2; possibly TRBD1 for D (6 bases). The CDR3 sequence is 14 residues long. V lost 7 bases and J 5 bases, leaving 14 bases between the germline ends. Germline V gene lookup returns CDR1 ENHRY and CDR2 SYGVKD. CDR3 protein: CAINPGHLTGELFF. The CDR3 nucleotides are TGTGCCATCAACCCGGGACATTTGACCGGGGAGCTGTTTTTT.

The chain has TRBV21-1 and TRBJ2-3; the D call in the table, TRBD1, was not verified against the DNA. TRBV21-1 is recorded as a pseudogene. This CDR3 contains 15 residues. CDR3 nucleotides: TGTGCCAGCAGCAAAGTGGACAGGGAGTTGGATACGCAGTATTTT. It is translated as CASSKVDRELDTQYF.

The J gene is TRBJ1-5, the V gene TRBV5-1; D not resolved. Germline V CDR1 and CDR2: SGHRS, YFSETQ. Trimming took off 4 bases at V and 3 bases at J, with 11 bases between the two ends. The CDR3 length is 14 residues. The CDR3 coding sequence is TGCGCCAGCAGCGAATCTGGCATCAATCAGCCCCAGCATTTT. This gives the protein CASSESGINQPQHF.

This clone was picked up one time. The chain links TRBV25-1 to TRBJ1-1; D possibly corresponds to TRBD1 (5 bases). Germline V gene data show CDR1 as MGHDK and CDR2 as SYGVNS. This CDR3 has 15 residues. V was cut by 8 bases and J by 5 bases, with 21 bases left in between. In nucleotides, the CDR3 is TGTGCCAGCTCTCCGGCTCGGGGGGAAGGAACTGAAGCTTTCTTT. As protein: CASSPARGEGTEAFF.

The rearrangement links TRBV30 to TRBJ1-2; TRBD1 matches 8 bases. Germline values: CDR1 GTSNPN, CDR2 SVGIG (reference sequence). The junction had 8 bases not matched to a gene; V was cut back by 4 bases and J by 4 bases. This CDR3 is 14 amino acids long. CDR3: CAWNLQGGGYGYTF. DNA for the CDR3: TGTGCCTGGAACCTACAGGGGGGCGGCTATGGCTACACCTTC.

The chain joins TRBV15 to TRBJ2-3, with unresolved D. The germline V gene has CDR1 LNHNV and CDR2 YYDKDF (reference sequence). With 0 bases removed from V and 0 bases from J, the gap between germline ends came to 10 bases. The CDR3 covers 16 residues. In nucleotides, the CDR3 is TGTGCCACCAGCAGAGAGGACCACCCTAGCACAGATACGCAGTATTTT. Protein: CATSREDHPSTDTQYF.

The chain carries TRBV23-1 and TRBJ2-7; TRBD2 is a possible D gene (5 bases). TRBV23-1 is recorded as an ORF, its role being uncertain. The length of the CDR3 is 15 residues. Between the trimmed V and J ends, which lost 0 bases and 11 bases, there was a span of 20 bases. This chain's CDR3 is CASSQSTYRLLREYF. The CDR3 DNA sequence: TGCGCCAGCAGTCAATCGACTTATAGACTACTACGGGAGTACTTC.

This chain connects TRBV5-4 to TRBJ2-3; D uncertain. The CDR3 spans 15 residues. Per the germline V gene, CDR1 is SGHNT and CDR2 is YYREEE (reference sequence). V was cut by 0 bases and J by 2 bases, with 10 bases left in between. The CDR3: CASSLEVGVTDTQYF. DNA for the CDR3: TGTGCCAGCAGCTTGGAGGTAGGCGTCACAGATACGCAGTATTTT.

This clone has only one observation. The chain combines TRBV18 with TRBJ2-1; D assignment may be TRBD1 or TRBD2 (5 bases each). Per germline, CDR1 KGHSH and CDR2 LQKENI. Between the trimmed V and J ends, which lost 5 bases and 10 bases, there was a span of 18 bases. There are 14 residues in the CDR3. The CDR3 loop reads CASSETPGRTEQFF. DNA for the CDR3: TGTGCCAGCTCAGAGACCCCGGGACGGACAGAGCAGTTCTTC.

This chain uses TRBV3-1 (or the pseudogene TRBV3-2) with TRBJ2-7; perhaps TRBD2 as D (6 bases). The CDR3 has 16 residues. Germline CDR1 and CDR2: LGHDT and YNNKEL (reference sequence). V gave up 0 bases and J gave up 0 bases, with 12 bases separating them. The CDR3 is CASSQDHAGSSYEQYF. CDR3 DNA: TGTGCCAGCAGCCAAGATCACGCGGGAAGCTCCTACGAGCAGTACTTC.